A single sample gave rise to the 22 T cell receptor beta chains below, sequenced in a study of CD39 and CD103 CD8 tumor-infiltrating T cells. TCRdb keeps only in-frame clones here, not all; method: immunoSEQ multiplex PCR. The data contain around 720 clones, more than 45% of them singletons. The sample consisted of CD39+ CD103+ CD8+ T cells sorted from the tumor. Subset meaning: CD103+CD39+ double-positive CD45RA- CD8 T cells. The receptor source for this set is a human donor with head and neck squamous cell carcinoma.

The V call is TRBV25-1, the J call TRBJ2-1, with no clear D. Germline loops: CDR1 MGHDK, CDR2 SYGVNS. This CDR3 has 12 residues. The V end lost 2 bases, the J end lost 6 bases, and 5 bases lay between the germline ends. CDR3 sequence: CASSELGNEQFF. The CDR3 region has the DNA TGTGCCAGCAGTGAACTAGGCAATGAGCAGTTCTTC.

This clone has a single count. This specimen includes other DNA sequences encoding the same CDR3. The chain joins TRBV19 to TRBJ1-5; D is uncertain. CDR1 and CDR2 (germline): LNHDA, SQIVND (reference sequence). The length of the CDR3 is 13 residues. Between the trimmed V and J ends, which lost 6 bases and 4 bases, there was a span of 10 bases. The CDR3 here is CASRAGANQPQHF. The CDR3 nucleotides are TGTGCCAGTAGGGCTGGAGCAAATCAGCCCCAGCATTTT.

CDR3 DNA sequence: TGTGCCAGCAGGGGCCTAGCGGGGTCCTACAATGAGCAGTTCTTC. This codes for CASRGLAGSYNEQFF. V is TRBV7-3 and J is TRBJ2-1; 9 positions match TRBD2. Germline values: CDR1 SGHTA, CDR2 FQGTGA. The CDR3 is made up of 15 amino acids. With 6 bases clipped from V and 1 base from J, the junction kept 4 bases outside the gene matches.

This clone was found a few times. J is TRBJ1-2 and V is TRBV10-3; the match to TRBD1 covers 7 bases. Germline trimming cut 2 bases from V and 3 bases from J; bases unmatched to any gene: 12. CDR1 ENHRY and CDR2 SYGVKD come from the germline V gene. This CDR3 spans 17 amino acids. CDR3 bases: TGTGCCATCAGTGAGATTGCTAAACAGGGGTGGGACTATGGCTACACCTTC. It yields the protein CAISEIAKQGWDYGYTF.

A single count supports this clone. The gene calls are TRBV9 and TRBJ2-1; 12 nucleotides match TRBD2. This CDR3 is built from 15 residues. Germline assignment: CDR1 SGDLS and CDR2 YYNGEE. Unmatched junction bases numbered 6, after V lost 3 bases and J lost 8 bases. The CDR3 DNA sequence: TGTGCCAGCAGCGGACTAGCGGGGGCTTTAGATGAGCAGTTCTTC. Residues: CASSGLAGALDEQFF.

By share, this clone ranks as hyperexpanded. This chain links TRBV9 with TRBJ2-7, with D hard to call. The CDR3 has 15 amino acids. V dropped 0 bases and J dropped 4 bases, with 14 bases sitting between them. The germline V gene has CDR1 SGDLS and CDR2 YYNGEE. The CDR3 loop reads CASSVEAGLGYEQYF. The CDR3 DNA sequence: TGTGCCAGCAGCGTAGAGGCCGGGCTCGGTTACGAGCAGTACTTC.

This clone was picked up a small number of times. The rearrangement links TRBV30 to TRBJ1-4; TRBD1 matches at 10 bases. The CDR3 spans 13 residues. Germline-derived CDR1 and CDR2 are GTSNPN and SVGIG (reference sequence). Losses at the gene ends were 3 bases for V and 7 bases for J; bases not matched to a gene: 2. CDR3 in amino acids: CAWRRTGGEKLFF. CDR3 bases: TGTGCCTGGAGACGGACAGGGGGTGAAAAACTGTTTTTT. Full variable domain (missing parts from reference TRBV30 and TRBJ1-4): SQTIHQWPATLVQPVGSPLSLECTVEGTSNPNLYWYRQAAGRGLQLLFYSVGIGQISSEVPQNLSASRPQDRQFILSSKKLLLSDSGFYLCAWRRTGGEKLFFGSGTQLSVL.

V usage is TRBV6-5 and J usage is TRBJ1-1, with TRBD1 as a possible D gene (5 bases). Germline assignment: CDR1 MNHEY and CDR2 SVGAGI. V was cut by 0 bases and J by 0 bases, with 11 bases left in between. The CDR3 length is 16 residues. The CDR3 region is CASSYSTRGMNTEAFF. The CDR3 DNA sequence: TGTGCCAGCAGTTACTCGACGAGGGGTATGAACACTGAAGCTTTCTTT.

This clone qualifies as large (0.1 to 1%). The chain links TRBV7-9 to TRBJ2-7; 7 bases agree with TRBD1. V shed 3 bases and J 3 bases; nucleotides not matched to a gene: 5. Germline assignment: CDR1 SEHNR and CDR2 FQNEAQ (reference sequence). CDR3 length: 14 residues. The CDR3 region has the DNA TGTGCCAGCAGCTTTGCCGGACAGGACTACGAGCAGTACTTC. Amino acids: CASSFAGQDYEQYF.

J is TRBJ2-3 and V is TRBV6-6; weak D call: TRBD2 (6 bases). Trimming left V 9 bases short and J 2 bases short, with 15 bases between. From germline, CDR1 is MNHNY and CDR2 SVGAGI (reference sequence). This CDR3 comprises 14 residues. CDR3 sequence: CASTPRDFTDTQYF. Written as DNA, the CDR3 is TGTGCCAGTACCCCACGGGACTTCACAGATACGCAGTATTTT.

In this sample, this clone turned up once. The rearrangement links TRBV9 to TRBJ2-1; D may be TRBD2 (6 bases). Trimming stripped 4 bases from V and 2 bases from J, with 16 bases between. CDR1 is SGDLS, CDR2 YYNGEE, per germline. The CDR3 runs to 16 residues. The DNA of the CDR3 is TGTGCCAGCAGCCCCTCGGCTAGCGAAGCCTACAATGAGCAGTTCTTC. It is translated as CASSPSASEAYNEQFF. Supplemented by reference TRBV9 and TRBJ2-1, the full variable domain reads DSGVTQTPKHLITATGQRVTLRCSPRSGDLSVYWYQQSLDQGLQFLIQYYNGEERAKGNILERFSAQQFPDLHSELNLSSLELGDSALYFCASSPSASEAYNEQFFGPGTRLTVL.

The chain is built from TRBV7-8 and TRBJ2-7; possibly TRBD1 for D (5 bases). This CDR3 is 12 amino acids long. Germline CDR1 reads SGHVS; CDR2 reads FQNEAQ. With 8 bases removed from V and 1 base from J, the gap between germline ends came to 9 bases. CDR3 in amino acids: CASGRDSYEQYF. In DNA, the CDR3 is TGTGCCAGCGGCAGGGATTCCTACGAGCAGTACTTC.

This clone was picked up one time. The rearrangement uses TRBV4-3 and TRBJ1-1, with 8 bases matching TRBD1. With V trimmed by 5 bases and J by 6 bases, 8 bases remained unmatched. The length of the CDR3 is 14 residues. Germline V gives CDR1 LGHNA, CDR2 YSLEER. CDR3 in DNA: TGCGCCAGCAGCTTGGACAGGGTAAGCGCTGAAGCTTTCTTT. Translation gives CASSLDRVSAEAFF.

The chain uses TRBV5-4 and TRBJ2-5; TRBD2 aligns across 11 bases. The junction had 8 bases not matched to a gene; V was cut back by 4 bases and J by 6 bases. The V gene's germline CDR1 is SGHNT and CDR2 YYREEE (reference sequence). This CDR3 contains 15 residues. The CDR3 DNA reads TGTGCCAGCAGCGCCCTTCTAGCGGGGGGAAAGACCCAGTACTTC. Protein sequence: CASSALLAGGKTQYF.

This clone was found a few times. Here the CDR3 DNA reads TGCGCCAGCAGCTCCGGACAGGGACCAGAGACCCAGTACTTC. Amino acid sequence: CASSSGQGPETQYF. The V call is TRBV5-1, the J call TRBJ2-5; 8 bases fit TRBD1. This CDR3 has 14 amino acids. V lost 3 bases and J lost 4; bases outside the gene matches: 5. In germline, CDR1 is SGHRS, CDR2 YFSETQ.

This rearrangement joins TRBV9 to TRBJ2-5, with D tentatively TRBD1 (5 bases). CDR1 is SGDLS and CDR2 is YYNGEE in the germline V gene. The V end was cut by 0 bases, the J end by 7 bases, with 10 bases between. The CDR3 extends over 13 amino acids. This CDR3 is CASSVGAQGTQYF. Here the CDR3 DNA reads TGTGCCAGCAGCGTAGGGGCTCAGGGGACCCAGTACTTC.

The chain recombines TRBV7-6 with TRBJ1-3; no firm D call. The CDR3 is 14 amino acids. From germline, CDR1 is SGHVS and CDR2 FNYEAQ. The V and J ends lost 3 bases and 1 base respectively, with 7 bases between them. DNA of the CDR3: TGTGCCAGCAGCTTGAAAGGTTCTGGAAACACCATATATTTT. It encodes CASSLKGSGNTIYF.

V gene TRBV27 combines with J gene TRBJ2-5; 9 bases fit TRBD2. The end of the DNA fits TRBJ2-7 better, so the J call may be wrong. Germline V gene sequence: CDR1 MNHEY, CDR2 SMNVEV (reference sequence). The CDR3 sequence is 14 residues long. The DNA of the CDR3 is TGTGCCAGCAGTTCTAGCGGGGCCCGAAACGAGCAGTACTTC. Translation gives CASSSSGARNEQYF.

The chain combines TRBV27 with TRBJ1-5; perhaps TRBD1 as D (6 bases). The CDR3 totals 14 residues. V lost 4 bases, J lost 5 bases, and 12 bases lay in between. Germline-derived CDR1 and CDR2 are MNHEY and SMNVEV (reference sequence). The CDR3 region has the DNA TGTGCCAGCAGTTCAGGGGCAGGTCATCAGCCCCAGCATTTT. It specifies CASSSGAGHQPQHF.

The chain is built from TRBV5-5 and TRBJ1-6; maybe TRBD1 (5 bases). The germline V gene has CDR1 SGHKS and CDR2 YYEKEE (reference sequence). The CDR3 runs to 18 residues. V was shortened by 0 bases and J by 0 bases, with 13 bases between the two germline ends. CDR3 nucleotides: TGTGCCAGCAGCTTGGAGCAGGGCTTTGGCTCCTATAATTCACCCCTCCACTTT. Residues: CASSLEQGFGSYNSPLHF.

This chain uses TRBV5-6 with TRBJ2-7; D unclear. Germline lookup yields CDR1 SGHDT and CDR2 YYEEEE. V was shortened by 2 bases and J by 3 bases, with 21 bases between the two germline ends. The CDR3 contains 17 residues. CDR3 sequence (DNA): TGTGCCAGCAGCTTTAGGAGTTTTCCCTCTTCCCGCTACGAGCAGTACTTC. It is translated as CASSFRSFPSSRYEQYF.

This clone was picked up a small number of times. V gene TRBV6-5 combines with J gene TRBJ2-1; D not certain. Trimming removed 7 bases from V and 8 bases from J, with 18 bases in between. CDR1 is MNHEY and CDR2 is SVGAGI in the germline V gene. The CDR3 length is 14 residues. The CDR3 spells CASTTLWKADEQFF. The CDR3 DNA sequence: TGTGCCAGCACAACCCTTTGGAAGGCTGATGAGCAGTTCTTC.